This T cell receptor beta chain is from a study of Graves' ophthalmopathy and Graves' hyperthyroidism. The CDR3 extends over 12 amino acids. The V gene's germline CDR1 is MNHNS and CDR2 SASEGT. Trimming left V 6 bases short and J 6 bases short, with 10 bases between. The table lists this clonotype with many counts. TCR beta CDR3 regions were amplified from RNA transcripts. RT-PCR was first run with HTBI primers, then multiplex PCR in a second round. TCRdb reanalysed the multiplex PCR reads using MiXCR and keeps one entry per CDR3 protein. The sample consists of roughly 610,000 distinct CDR3 sequences, roughly 20% of them appearing once.

The sequence was collected from a young woman with stable Graves' hyperthyroidism. Some clones in this sample may be carry-over from other donors' samples. The sample was peripheral blood. The chain joins TRBV6-1 to TRBJ2-3; D possibly corresponds to TRBD1 (6 bases). CDR3 amino acids: CASRSQGDTQYF. The DNA for the CDR3 is TGTGCCAGCAGGTCCCAGGGGGATACGCAGTATTTT.